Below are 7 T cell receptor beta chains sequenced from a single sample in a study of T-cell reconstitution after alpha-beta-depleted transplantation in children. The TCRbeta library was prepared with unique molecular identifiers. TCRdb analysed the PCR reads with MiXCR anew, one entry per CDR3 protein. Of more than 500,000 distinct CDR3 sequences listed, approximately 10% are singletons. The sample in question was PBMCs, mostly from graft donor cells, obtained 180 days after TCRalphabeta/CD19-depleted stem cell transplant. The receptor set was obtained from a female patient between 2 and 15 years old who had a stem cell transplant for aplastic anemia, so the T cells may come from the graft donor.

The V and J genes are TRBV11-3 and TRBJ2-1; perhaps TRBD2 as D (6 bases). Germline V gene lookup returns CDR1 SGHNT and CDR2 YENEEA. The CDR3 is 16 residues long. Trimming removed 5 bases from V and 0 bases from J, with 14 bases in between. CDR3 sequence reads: CASSPKGGSSYNEQFF. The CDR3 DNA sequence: TGTGCCAGCAGCCCCAAAGGAGGGAGCTCCTACAATGAGCAGTTCTTC. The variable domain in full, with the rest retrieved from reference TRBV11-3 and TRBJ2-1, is EAGVVQSPRYKIIEKKQPVAFWCNPISGHNTLYWYLQNLGQGPELLIRYENEEAVDDSQLPKDRFSAERLKGVDSTLKIQPAELGDSAVYLCASSPKGGSSYNEQFFGPGTRLTVL.

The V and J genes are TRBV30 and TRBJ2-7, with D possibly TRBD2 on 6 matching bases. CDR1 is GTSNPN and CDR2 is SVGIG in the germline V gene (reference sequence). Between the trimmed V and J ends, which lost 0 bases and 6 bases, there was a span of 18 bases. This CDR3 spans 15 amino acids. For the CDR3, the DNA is TGTGCCTGGAGTGTACTATCCGGAGGGGTATCCGAGCAGTACTTC. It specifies CAWSVLSGGVSEQYF. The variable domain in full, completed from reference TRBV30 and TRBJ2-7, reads SQTIHQWPATLVQPVGSPLSLECTVEGTSNPNLYWYRQAAGRGLQLLFYSVGIGQISSEVPQNLSASRPQDRQFILSSKKLLLSDSGFYLCAWSVLSGGVSEQYFGPGTRLTVT.

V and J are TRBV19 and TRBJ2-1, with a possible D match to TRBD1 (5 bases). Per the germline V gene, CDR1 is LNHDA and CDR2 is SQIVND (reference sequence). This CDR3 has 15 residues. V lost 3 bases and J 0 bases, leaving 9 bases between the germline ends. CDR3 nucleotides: TGTGCCAGTAGTATCGACAGTAGCTCCTACAATGAGCAGTTCTTC. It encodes CASSIDSSSYNEQFF.

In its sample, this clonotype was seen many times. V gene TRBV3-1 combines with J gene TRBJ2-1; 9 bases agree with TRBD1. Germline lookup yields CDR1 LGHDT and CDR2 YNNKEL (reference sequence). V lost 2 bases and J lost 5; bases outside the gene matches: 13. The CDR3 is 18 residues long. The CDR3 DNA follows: TGTGCCAGCAGCCAACACGCTATGGGACAGGGTTTGGACAATGAGCAGTTCTTC. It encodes CASSQHAMGQGLDNEQFF.

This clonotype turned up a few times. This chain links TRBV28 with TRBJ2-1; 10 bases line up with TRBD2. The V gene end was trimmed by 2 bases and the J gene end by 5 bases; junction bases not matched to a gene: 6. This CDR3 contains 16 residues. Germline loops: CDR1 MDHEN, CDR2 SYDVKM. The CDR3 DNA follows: TGTGCCAGCAGTTTACTCCTAGCGGGGGTGAACAATGAGCAGTTCTTC. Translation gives CASSLLLAGVNNEQFF. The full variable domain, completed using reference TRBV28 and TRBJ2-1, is DVKVTQSSRYLVKRTGEKVFLECVQDMDHENMFWYRQDPGLGLRLIYFSYDVKMKEKGDIPEGYSVSREKKERFSLILESASTNQTSMYLCASSLLLAGVNNEQFFGPGTRLTVL.

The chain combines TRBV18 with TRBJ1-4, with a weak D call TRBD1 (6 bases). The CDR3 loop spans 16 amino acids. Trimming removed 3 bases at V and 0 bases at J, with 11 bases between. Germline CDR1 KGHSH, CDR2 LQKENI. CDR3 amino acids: CASSPGTSATNEKLFF. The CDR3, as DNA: TGTGCCAGCTCACCGGGGACATCGGCAACTAATGAAAAACTGTTTTTT.

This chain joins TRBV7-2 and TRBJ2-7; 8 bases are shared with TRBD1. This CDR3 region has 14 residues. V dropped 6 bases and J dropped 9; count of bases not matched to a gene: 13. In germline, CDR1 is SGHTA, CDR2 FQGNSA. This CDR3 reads CASRADRGSPRQYF. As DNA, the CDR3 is TGTGCCAGCAGAGCTGACAGGGGTTCTCCTCGGCAGTACTTC.